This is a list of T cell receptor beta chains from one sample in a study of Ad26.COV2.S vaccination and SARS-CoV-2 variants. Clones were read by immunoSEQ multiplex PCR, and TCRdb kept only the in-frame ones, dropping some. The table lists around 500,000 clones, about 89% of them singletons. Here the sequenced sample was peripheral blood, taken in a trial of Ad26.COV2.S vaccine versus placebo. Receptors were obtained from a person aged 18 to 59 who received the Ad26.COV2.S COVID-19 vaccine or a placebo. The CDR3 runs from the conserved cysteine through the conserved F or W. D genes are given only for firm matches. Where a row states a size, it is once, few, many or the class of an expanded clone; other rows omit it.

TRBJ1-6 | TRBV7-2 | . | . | CASSPEAGNSPLHF | TGTGCCAGCAGCCCCGAGGCCGGAAATTCACCCCTCCACTTT
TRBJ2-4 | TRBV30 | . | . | CAWSEGVLGIQYF | TGTGCCTGGAGTGAGGGAGTTCTGGGCATTCAGTACTTC
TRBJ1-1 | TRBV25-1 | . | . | CASTPNVLNTEAFF | TGTGCCAGCACGCCGAACGTCTTGAACACTGAAGCTTTCTTT
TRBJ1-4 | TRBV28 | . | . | CASSWTMREKLFF | TGTGCCAGCTCCTGGACAATGCGGGAAAAACTGTTTTTT
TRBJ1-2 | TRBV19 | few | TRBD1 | CASSKQGNYGYTF | TGTGCCAGTAGTAAACAGGGGAACTATGGCTACACCTTC
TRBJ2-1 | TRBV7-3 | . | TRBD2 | CASSLLFERDSYNEQFF | TGTGCCAGCAGCTTACTTTTCGAGCGGGACTCCTACAATGAGCAGTTCTTC
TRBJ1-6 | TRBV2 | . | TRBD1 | CASRVSGQGANSPLHF | TGTGCCAGCAGAGTTTCGGGACAGGGGGCTAATTCACCCCTCCACTTT
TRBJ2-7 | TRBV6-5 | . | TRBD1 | CASSLFDRVGEQYF | TGTGCCAGCAGCCTATTCGACAGGGTGGGGGAGCAGTACTTC
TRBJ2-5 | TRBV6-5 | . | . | CASSYGQGLGTQYF | TGTGCCAGCAGTTATGGGCAGGGTCTAGGGACCCAGTACTTC
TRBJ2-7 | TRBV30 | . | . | CAWKLNYEQYF | TGTGCCTGGAAACTAAACTACGAGCAGTACTTC
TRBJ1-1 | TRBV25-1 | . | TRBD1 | CASRDRTGRRNTEAFF | TGTGCCAGCAGGGATCGGACAGGTCGTCGGAACACTGAAGCTTTCTTT
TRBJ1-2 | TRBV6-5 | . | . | CASRGGDAGNYGYTF | TGTGCCAGCAGAGGGGGGGACGCCGGTAACTATGGCTACACCTTC
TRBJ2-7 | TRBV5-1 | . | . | CASSTGLGGGYEQYF | TGCGCCAGCAGCACTGGACTAGGAGGGGGCTACGAGCAGTACTTC
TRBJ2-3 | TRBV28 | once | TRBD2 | CASRGLAGGRGSTDTQYF | TGTGCCAGTAGGGGACTAGCGGGAGGCCGGGGTAGCACAGATACGCAGTATTTT
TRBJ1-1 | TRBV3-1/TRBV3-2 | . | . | CASSQVIRGNTEAFF | TGTGCCAGCAGCCAAGTAATTAGGGGGAACACTGAAGCTTTCTTT
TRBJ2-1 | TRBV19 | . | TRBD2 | CASSIVGGAFREQFF | TGTGCCAGTAGTATAGTCGGGGGGGCCTTCCGGGAGCAGTTCTTC
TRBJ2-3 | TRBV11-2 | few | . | CASSQARGSTHTDTQYF | TGTGCCAGCAGCCAAGCCAGGGGATCGACTCACACAGATACGCAGTATTTT
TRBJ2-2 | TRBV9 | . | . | CASSVDGSGAGELFF | TGTGCCAGCAGCGTAGATGGCAGCGGCGCAGGGGAGCTGTTTTTT
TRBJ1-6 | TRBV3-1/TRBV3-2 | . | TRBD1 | CASSPGQGWWEPLHF | TGTGCCAGCAGCCCGGGACAGGGCTGGTGGGAACCCCTCCACTTT
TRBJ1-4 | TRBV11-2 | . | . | CASSLDGTTNEKLFF | TGTGCCAGCAGCTTAGACGGGACAACTAATGAAAAACTGTTTTTT
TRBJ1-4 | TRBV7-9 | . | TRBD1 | CASSPGQNNEKLFF | TGTGCCAGCAGCCCGGGACAGAATAATGAAAAACTGTTTTTT
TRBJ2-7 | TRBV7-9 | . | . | CASSLVAGYEQYF | TGTGCCAGCAGCTTAGTCGCCGGCTACGAGCAGTACTTC
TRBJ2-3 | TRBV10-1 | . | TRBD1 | CASSGAGTVGDTQYF | TGCGCCAGCAGTGGTGCCGGGACAGTGGGAGATACGCAGTATTTT
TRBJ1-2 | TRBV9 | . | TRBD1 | CASSVTGGWGYTF | TGTGCCAGCAGCGTGACAGGGGGATGGGGCTACACCTTC